The following is a T cell receptor beta chain sequence with its context. Its antigen is as yet unknown. The cohort's ophthalmopathy patients, a group with duration under 3 months, had a Clinical Activity Score of at least 3 and a NOSPECS grade of at least 4. Patients showing uncontrolled infection, other autoimmune disease, pregnancy or lactation were ineligible. This entry belongs to a study of T cells in Graves' hyperthyroidism and ophthalmopathy. Study details: Once the initial diagnosis was made, peripheral blood was obtained before any treatment.

The CDR3 contains 13 residues. Germline CDR1 and CDR2: MNHNS and SASEGT. V was cut by 0 bases and J by 11 bases, with 11 bases left in between. General study points: Ophthalmopathy onset followed model prediction by a median approximately 7 months.

Regions amplified from RNA transcripts were the TCR beta CDR3 regions. During a first-round RT-PCR of the TCR CDR3, the HTBI primer set was used. Via MiXCR, TCRdb re-called the multiplex PCR reads, giving one row per CDR3 protein. The sample lists about 380,000 distinct CDR3 sequences; approximately 18% were seen once. V gene TRBV6-1 combines with J gene TRBJ1-5, with D hard to call. The source of this sequence is a man between 18 and 29 years old with Graves' ophthalmopathy. The sample was blood. CDR3 sequence reads: CASSEARGSAQHF. In DNA form, the CDR3 reads TGTGCCAGCAGTGAAGCGCGCGGGTCGGCCCAGCATTTT.